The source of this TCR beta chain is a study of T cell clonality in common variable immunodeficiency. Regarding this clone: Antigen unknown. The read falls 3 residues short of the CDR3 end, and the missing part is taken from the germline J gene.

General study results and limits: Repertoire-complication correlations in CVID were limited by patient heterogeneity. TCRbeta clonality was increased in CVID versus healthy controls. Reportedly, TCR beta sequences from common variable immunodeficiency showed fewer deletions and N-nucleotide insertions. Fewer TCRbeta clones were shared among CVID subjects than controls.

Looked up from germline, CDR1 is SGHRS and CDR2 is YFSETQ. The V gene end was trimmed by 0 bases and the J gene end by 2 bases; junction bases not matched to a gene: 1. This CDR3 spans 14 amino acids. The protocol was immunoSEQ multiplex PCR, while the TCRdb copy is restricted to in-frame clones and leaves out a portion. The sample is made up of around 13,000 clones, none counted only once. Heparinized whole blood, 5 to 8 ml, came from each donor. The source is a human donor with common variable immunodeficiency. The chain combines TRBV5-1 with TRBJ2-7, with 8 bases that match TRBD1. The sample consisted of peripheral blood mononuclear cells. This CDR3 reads CASSLGTGTYEQYF. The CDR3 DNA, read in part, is TGCGCCAGCAGCTTGGGGACAGGGACCTACGAG.